One sample yielded the 31 T cell receptor beta chains listed below, sequenced in a study of cytomegalovirus exposure and HLA in healthy donors. A multiplex PCR was run with 60 Vbeta primers and 13 Jbeta primers. Assay used: immunoSEQ multiplex PCR; TCRdb lists only in-frame clones, some missing. The sample includes around 70,000 clones. Sequenced material: PBMCs. These TCRs come from a female donor in good health and CMV-seropositive.

The genes are TRBV28 and TRBJ2-3; TRBD2 might be the D (6 bases). The CDR3 is 14 amino acids. Trimming stripped 6 bases from V and 2 bases from J, with 12 bases between. The germline gives CDR1 MDHEN, CDR2 SYDVKM. CDR3 loop: CASRRGGATDTQYF. The DNA of the CDR3 is TGTGCCAGCAGACGAGGAGGGGCCACAGATACGCAGTATTTT.

This chain joins TRBV5-1 and TRBJ2-5, with a weak D call TRBD2 (5 bases). Per the germline V gene, CDR1 is SGHRS and CDR2 is YFSETQ. This CDR3 has 18 residues. Between the trimmed V and J ends, which lost 0 bases and 1 base, there was a span of 19 bases. The CDR3 DNA reads as TGCGCCAGCAGCTTGGATGTGGGCCGCCGGCGGGCCCAAGAGACCCAGTACTTC. It translates to CASSLDVGRRRAQETQYF.

CDR3 amino acids: CASSLLDSYEQYF. CDR3 coding DNA: TGTGCCAGCAGCCTATTAGACAGCTACGAGCAGTACTTC. The rearrangement joins TRBV7-2 to TRBJ2-7; tentatively, D is TRBD1 (5 bases). Germline-derived CDR1 and CDR2 are SGHTA and FQGNSA. The V end lost 5 bases, the J end lost 3 bases, and 11 bases lay between the germline ends. The CDR3 contains 13 residues.

CDR3: CASSGRDSQETQYF. The CDR3 nucleotides are TGTGCCAGCAGCGGAAGGGACAGCCAAGAGACCCAGTACTTC. This sequence joins TRBV7-9 and TRBJ2-5; TRBD1 aligns across 7 bases. CDR1 is SEHNR, CDR2 FQNEAQ, per germline (reference sequence). The ends lost 5 bases at V and 1 base at J; junction bases unmatched: 4. The length of the CDR3 is 14 residues.

The chain has TRBV4-1 and TRBJ1-2; 9 positions match TRBD1. Germline CDR1 is MGHRA and CDR2 is YSYEKL. The V segment lost 3 bases and the J segment 5 bases; nucleotides outside the gene matches: 4. The CDR3 runs to 14 residues. The CDR3 region has the DNA TGCGCCAGCAGCCAGGACAGGGGCCCTTATGGCTACACCTTC. It codes for CASSQDRGPYGYTF.

The V gene is TRBV10-2, the J gene TRBJ2-1; D may be TRBD1 (5 bases). Germline CDR1 and CDR2: WSHSY and SAAADI. CDR3 length: 13 amino acids. The V gene lost 6 bases and the J gene lost 4 bases, with 10 bases spanning the gap. The CDR3 coding sequence is TGCGCCAGCAGGATGACAGTTTACAATGAGCAGTTCTTC. Protein product: CASRMTVYNEQFF.

The chain combines TRBV6-1 with TRBJ1-2; 10 bases agree with TRBD1. Germline assignment: CDR1 MNHNS and CDR2 SASEGT. This CDR3 contains 13 residues. V was clipped by 6 bases and J by 8 bases; unmatched bases: 6. CDR3 amino acids: CASRRQGANGYTF. CDR3 DNA: TGTGCCAGCAGGCGACAGGGGGCGAACGGCTACACCTTC.

The V and J genes are TRBV5-6 and TRBJ2-1; 11 bases fit TRBD1. The CDR3 extends over 15 amino acids. CDR1 and CDR2 (germline): SGHDT, YYEEEE. J gave up 7 bases and V 3 bases, and 6 bases lay outside the gene matches. The CDR3 DNA sequence: TGTGCCAGCAGCTCGGACAGGGGGCCTCGGAATGAGCAGTTCTTC. This gives the protein CASSSDRGPRNEQFF.

The DNA of the CDR3 is TGTGCCAGCAGCTTAGTTCCGGGGGTCTACGAGCAGTACTTC. Protein: CASSLVPGVYEQYF. This sequence joins TRBV11-2 and TRBJ2-5; maybe TRBD2 (6 bases). The J call may be wrong; the DNA end is better matched by TRBJ2-7. CDR3 length equals 14 residues. In germline, CDR1 is SGHAT, CDR2 FQNNGV.

Here the CDR3 reads CASSPGELMNTEAFF. The CDR3 DNA sequence: TGCGCCAGCAGCCCCGGGGAGCTTATGAACACTGAAGCTTTCTTT. The V call is TRBV4-1, the J call TRBJ1-1; D is undetermined. Between the trimmed V and J ends, which lost 4 bases and 0 bases, there was a span of 12 bases. There are 15 residues in the CDR3. From germline, CDR1 is MGHRA and CDR2 YSYEKL.

CDR3: CASSRERGTYEQYF. The CDR3 DNA follows: TGTGCCAGCTCACGAGAAAGGGGAACCTACGAGCAGTACTTC. The chain joins TRBV18 to TRBJ2-7; TRBD1 is a possible D gene (5 bases). The CDR3 length is 14 residues. V lost 4 bases, J lost 2 bases, and 12 bases lay in between. CDR1 KGHSH and CDR2 LQKENI come from the germline V gene. Complete variable domain (other parts from reference TRBV18 and TRBJ2-7): NAGVMQNPRHLVRRRGQEARLRCSPMKGHSHVYWYRQLPEEGLKFMVYLQKENIIDESGMPKERFSAEFPKEGPSILRIQQVVRGDSAAYFCASSRERGTYEQYFGPGTRLTVT.

For the CDR3, the DNA is TGTGCCAGCAGCCGGGACTACCTACTCACAGATACGCAGTATTTT. This sequence encodes CASSRDYLLTDTQYF. The chain has TRBV2 and TRBJ2-3; 7 nucleotides match TRBD2. V was clipped by 6 bases and J by 2 bases; unmatched bases: 8. Germline V lookup: CDR1 SNHLY, CDR2 FYNNEI. This CDR3 has 15 residues.

In DNA, the CDR3 is TGCGCCAGCAGCTTGGAGGCAGGGGCTGAAAAACTGTTTTTT. Amino acid sequence: CASSLEAGAEKLFF. V is TRBV5-1 and J is TRBJ1-4; D is possibly TRBD1 (6 bases). This CDR3 comprises 14 residues. The ends were cut back, 0 bases at V and 7 bases at J, with 10 bases in the middle. From germline, CDR1 is SGHRS and CDR2 YFSETQ. Full variable domain (remainder filled in from reference TRBV5-1 and TRBJ1-4): KAGVTQTPRYLIKTRGQQVTLSCSPISGHRSVSWYQQTPGQGLQFLFEYFSETQRNKGNFPGRFSGRQFSNSRSEMNVSTLELGDSALYLCASSLEAGAEKLFFGSGTQLSVL.

Note on this clone: At the DNA level, this CDR3 is encoded by other sequences in the same sample as well. The chain joins TRBV18 to TRBJ1-1, with D tentatively TRBD1 (6 bases). There are 14 residues in the CDR3. Trimming removed 2 bases from V and 1 base from J, with 8 bases in between. CDR1 is KGHSH, CDR2 LQKENI, per germline. This chain's CDR3 is CASSPDRKNTEAFF. The CDR3 DNA follows: TGTGCCAGCTCACCAGACAGGAAGAACACTGAAGCTTTCTTT.

The genes are TRBV11-2 and TRBJ1-2; 7 nucleotides align to TRBD1. The J segment lost 11 bases and the V segment lost 1 base, leaving 7 bases of the junction unmatched. The CDR3 covers 13 residues. Per the germline V gene, CDR1 is SGHAT and CDR2 is FQNNGV. Written as DNA, the CDR3 is TGTGCCAGCAGCTTAGTGGGCAGGGGGAGGTACACCTTC. Its translation is CASSLVGRGRYTF.

CDR3 in amino acids: CASSQDDRRFRETQYF. The CDR3 DNA reads as TGCGCCAGCAGCCAAGACGACAGGCGGTTCCGGGAGACCCAGTACTTC. The gene calls are TRBV4-1 and TRBJ2-5, with D possibly being TRBD1 (6 bases). This CDR3 has 16 amino acids. The germline V gene has CDR1 MGHRA and CDR2 YSYEKL. Deletions cut 0 bases from V and 5 bases from J, with 16 bases between.

For this clone: At one of its ends the junction is not consistent with the germline gene, which may arise from a read error. This same CDR3 is encoded by further DNA sequences in the sample. The chain couples TRBV7-7 to TRBJ2-3; no reliable D call. Germline V gives CDR1 SSHAT, CDR2 FNYEAQ (reference sequence). This CDR3 comprises 15 residues. CDR3 amino acids: CASSPSTLSTDTQYF. The CDR3 region has the DNA TGTGCTAGCAGCCCATCAACCCTAAGCACAGATACGCAGTATTTT.

V usage is TRBV11-3 and J usage is TRBJ2-5; D might be TRBD1 (5 bases). Germline CDR1 is SGHNT and CDR2 is YENEEA. The V end lost 3 bases, the J end lost 5 bases, and 19 bases lay between the germline ends. CDR3 length: 16 amino acids. CDR3 coding DNA: TGTGCCAGCAGCTTTCCCTCCAGGGTTCATGGTGAGACCCAGTACTTC. Translating gives CASSFPSRVHGETQYF.

The chain couples TRBV28 to TRBJ1-1; 8 bases fit TRBD1. Germline-derived CDR1 and CDR2 are MDHEN and SYDVKM. J lost 4 bases, V lost 8 bases, and 3 bases had no gene match. There are 12 residues in the CDR3. The CDR3 region has the DNA TGTGCCAGCGGGACAGGAAGCACTGAAGCTTTCTTT. Protein sequence: CASGTGSTEAFF.

The genes are TRBV6-5 and TRBJ1-1; D possibly corresponds to TRBD1 (6 bases). V was clipped by 6 bases and J by 12 bases, with 20 bases between them. The length of the CDR3 is 13 residues. Looked up from germline, CDR1 is MNHEY and CDR2 is SVGAGI. The CDR3 nucleotides are TGTGCCAGCAGGGCCCTGGGACATCCGAGAACTTTCTTT. Protein: CASRALGHPRTFF.

The rearrangement links TRBV6-6 to TRBJ1-1; TRBD1 aligns across 11 bases. V gave up 2 bases and J gave up 5 bases; unmatched junction bases: 4. This CDR3 has 15 residues. CDR1 and CDR2 from the germline V gene are MNHNY and SVGAGI (reference sequence). The CDR3 loop reads CASSYGGTGGTEAFF. In nucleotides, the CDR3 is TGTGCCAGCAGTTACGGAGGGACAGGGGGGACTGAAGCTTTCTTT.

About this clone: The sample contains more than one DNA sequence encoding this CDR3. The chain uses TRBV27 and TRBJ1-1, with a possible D match to TRBD1 (5 bases). The CDR3 length is 13 residues. Germline values: CDR1 MNHEY, CDR2 SMNVEV (reference sequence). V lost 3 bases and J lost 1, with 6 bases in between. For the CDR3, the DNA is TGTGCCAGCAGTTTGGGGCGGAACACTGAAGCTTTCTTT. Translated: CASSLGRNTEAFF.

The chain joins TRBV6-5 to TRBJ1-2; D is possibly TRBD1 (5 bases). The CDR3 loop spans 16 amino acids. Trimming stripped 2 bases from V and 6 bases from J, with 19 bases between. Germline-derived CDR1 and CDR2 are MNHEY and SVGAGI. The CDR3 protein is CASSYVRAGTAHGYTF. The CDR3 nucleotides read TGTGCCAGCAGTTACGTTCGCGCGGGGACCGCACATGGCTACACCTTC.

V and J are TRBV19 and TRBJ2-1; 11 nucleotides agree with TRBD2. The CDR3 has 16 residues. Germline trimming cut 6 bases from V and 4 bases from J; bases unmatched to any gene: 8. Germline values: CDR1 LNHDA, CDR2 SQIVND (reference sequence). CDR3: CASSRLTSGVYNEQFF. The CDR3, as DNA: TGTGCCAGTAGCCGCTTGACTAGCGGGGTATACAATGAGCAGTTCTTC.

The chain has TRBV18 and TRBJ2-1; 13 bases are shared with TRBD2. The germline V gene encodes CDR1 KGHSH and CDR2 LQKENI. The V and J ends lost 5 bases and 2 bases, in that order; junction bases with no gene match: 6. This CDR3 has 17 residues. CDR3 nucleotides: TGTGCCAGCTCAGGACTAGCGGGAGTCTCCCCCTACAATGAGCAGTTCTTC. Its translation is CASSGLAGVSPYNEQFF.

This chain joins TRBV15 and TRBJ2-1, with D perhaps TRBD2 (6 bases). Germline V gives CDR1 LNHNV, CDR2 YYDKDF (reference sequence). V lost 0 bases and J lost 9, with 15 bases in between. The CDR3 is 15 residues long. This CDR3 is CATSREGLGGSEQFF. DNA of the CDR3: TGTGCCACCAGCAGAGAAGGACTCGGAGGGAGTGAGCAGTTCTTC.

The V and J genes are TRBV5-4 and TRBJ2-1; 12 positions agree with TRBD2. CDR3 length: 18 residues. Germline lookup yields CDR1 SGHNT and CDR2 YYREEE (reference sequence). J was trimmed by 3 bases and V by 3 bases; bases with no gene match: 10. The CDR3 region has the DNA TGTGCCAGCAGCTCTTCTAGCGGGAGGGCCGCCCTCTACAATGAGCAGTTCTTC. It translates to CASSSSSGRAALYNEQFF.

This chain connects TRBV27 to TRBJ2-7, with 9 bases aligning to TRBD1. CDR1 and CDR2 from the germline V gene are MNHEY and SMNVEV (reference sequence). The CDR3 length is 13 residues. V lost 4 bases to trimming and J lost 2 bases; unmatched junction nucleotides: 0. The CDR3 loop is CASSWDRAYEQYF. Here the CDR3 DNA reads TGTGCCAGCAGTTGGGACAGGGCCTACGAGCAGTACTTC.

This chain joins TRBV5-1 and TRBJ2-7; D might be TRBD2 (5 bases). The V gene's germline CDR1 is SGHRS and CDR2 YFSETQ. The CDR3 contains 14 residues. Between the trimmed V and J ends, which lost 0 bases and 4 bases, there was a span of 11 bases. The CDR3 DNA reads as TGCGCCAGCAGCTTGGTTGGAGGCGGGTACGAGCAGTACTTC. Translated: CASSLVGGGYEQYF. Full variable domain (missing parts from reference TRBV5-1 and TRBJ2-7): KAGVTQTPRYLIKTRGQQVTLSCSPISGHRSVSWYQQTPGQGLQFLFEYFSETQRNKGNFPGRFSGRQFSNSRSEMNVSTLELGDSALYLCASSLVGGGYEQYFGPGTRLTVT.

The chain carries TRBV5-1 and TRBJ2-3, with 14 bases lining up with TRBD2. This CDR3 is built from 17 residues. V lost 7 bases, J lost 6 bases, and 13 bases stayed unmatched. The germline V gene encodes CDR1 SGHRS and CDR2 YFSETQ. CDR3 residues: CASGLAGGAVVTDTQYF. Here the CDR3 DNA reads TGCGCCAGCGGACTAGCGGGAGGAGCGGTGGTTACGGATACGCAGTATTTT.

CDR3 region: CASSGQGRTEQFF. The CDR3 region has the DNA TGTGCCAGCTCGGGACAGGGGAGGACTGAGCAGTTCTTC. The rearrangement links TRBV2 to TRBJ2-1, with 10 bases fitting TRBD1. This CDR3 region has 13 residues. Germline CDR1 and CDR2: SNHLY and FYNNEI. The V gene end was trimmed by 8 bases and the J gene end by 9 bases; junction bases not matched to a gene: 7.